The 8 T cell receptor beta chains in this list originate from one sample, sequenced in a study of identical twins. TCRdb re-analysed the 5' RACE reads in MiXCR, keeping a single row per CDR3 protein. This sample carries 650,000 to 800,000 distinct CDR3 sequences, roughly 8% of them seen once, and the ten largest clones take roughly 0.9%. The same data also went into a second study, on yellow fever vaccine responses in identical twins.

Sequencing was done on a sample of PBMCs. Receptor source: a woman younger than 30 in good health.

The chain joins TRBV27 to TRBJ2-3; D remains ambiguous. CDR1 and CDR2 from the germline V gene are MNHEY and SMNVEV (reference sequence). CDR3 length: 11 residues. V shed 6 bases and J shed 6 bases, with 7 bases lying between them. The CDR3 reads CASSSDDTQYF. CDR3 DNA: TGTGCCAGCAGCTCCGACGATACGCAGTATTTT.

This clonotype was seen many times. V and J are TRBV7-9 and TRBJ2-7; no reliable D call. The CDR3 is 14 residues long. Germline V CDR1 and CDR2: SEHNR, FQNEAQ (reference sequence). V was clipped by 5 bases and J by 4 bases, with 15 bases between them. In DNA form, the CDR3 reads TGTGCCAGCAGCCCCCCCATCGCTACTTACGAGCAGTACTTC. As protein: CASSPPIATYEQYF.

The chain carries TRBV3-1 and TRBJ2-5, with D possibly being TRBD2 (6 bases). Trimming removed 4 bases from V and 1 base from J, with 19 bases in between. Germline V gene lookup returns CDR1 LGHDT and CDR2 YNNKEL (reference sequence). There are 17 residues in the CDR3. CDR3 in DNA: TGTGCCAGCAGCCCAGGAGGGATAGGAGGGGTCCAAGAGACCCAGTACTTC. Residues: CASSPGGIGGVQETQYF.

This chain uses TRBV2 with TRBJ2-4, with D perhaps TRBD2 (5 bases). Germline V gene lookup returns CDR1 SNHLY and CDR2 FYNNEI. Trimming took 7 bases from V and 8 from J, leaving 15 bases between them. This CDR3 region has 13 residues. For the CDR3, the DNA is TGTGCCAGCAAGGCCAGAGCGGAGGACATTCAGTACTTC. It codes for CASKARAEDIQYF. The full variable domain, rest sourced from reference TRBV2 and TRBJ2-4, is EPEVTQTPSHQVTQMGQEVILRCVPISNHLYFYWYRQILGQKVEFLVSFYNNEISEKSEIFDDQFSVERPDGSNFTLKIRSTKLEDSAMYFCASKARAEDIQYFGAGTRLSVL.

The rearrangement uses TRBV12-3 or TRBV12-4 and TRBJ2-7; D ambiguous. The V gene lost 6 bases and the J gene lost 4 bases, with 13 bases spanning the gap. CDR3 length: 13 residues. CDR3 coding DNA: TGTGCCAGCAGCCCCGACGCATCTTACGAGCAGTACTTC. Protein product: CASSPDASYEQYF.

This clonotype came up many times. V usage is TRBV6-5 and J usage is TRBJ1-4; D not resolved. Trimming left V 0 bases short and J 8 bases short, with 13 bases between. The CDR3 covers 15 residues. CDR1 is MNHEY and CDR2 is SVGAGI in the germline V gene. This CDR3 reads CASSYSGEVDEKLFF. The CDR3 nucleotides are TGTGCCAGCAGTTACTCCGGTGAGGTAGACGAAAAACTGTTTTTT.

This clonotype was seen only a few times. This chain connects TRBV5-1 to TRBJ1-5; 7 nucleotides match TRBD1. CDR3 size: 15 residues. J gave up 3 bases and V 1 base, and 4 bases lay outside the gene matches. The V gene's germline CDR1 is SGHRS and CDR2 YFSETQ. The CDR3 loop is CASSLSGTDNQPQHF. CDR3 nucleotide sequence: TGCGCCAGCAGCTTGTCCGGGACAGACAATCAGCCCCAGCATTTT.

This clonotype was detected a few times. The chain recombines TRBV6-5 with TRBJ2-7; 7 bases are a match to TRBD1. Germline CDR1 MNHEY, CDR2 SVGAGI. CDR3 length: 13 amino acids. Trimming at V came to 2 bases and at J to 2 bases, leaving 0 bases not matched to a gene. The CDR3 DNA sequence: TGTGCCAGCAGTTACACAGGGGCCTACGAGCAGTACTTC. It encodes CASSYTGAYEQYF.